One sample yielded the 22 T cell receptor beta chains listed below, sequenced in a study of CXCR3-negative and CXCR3-positive naive CD8 T cells. The TRB cDNA libraries were prepared by 5' RACE with UMI labels. With the 5' RACE reads reprocessed, TCRdb shows one record per CDR3 protein and no DNA. The sample table includes about 6,700 distinct CDR3 sequences. The sequenced sample was naive CXCR3- CD8+ T cells from blood. Subset noted: CD45RO-CCR7+CD27+CD95- naive CD8+ T cells lacking CXCR3 (TNR3-). The receptors here all came from a human donor in good health. Some clones in this sample may be carry-over from other donors' samples.

The V and J genes are TRBV7-8 and TRBJ2-2. The germline gives CDR1 SGHVS, CDR2 FQNEAQ. This CDR3 has 16 residues. CDR3 sequence reads: CASSLEYTANTGELFF.

By frequency, this clonotype registers medium-sized. This chain uses TRBV2 with TRBJ2-3; TCRdb's assignment of TRBD1 cannot be checked, as there is no DNA. The CDR3 loop spans 16 amino acids. In germline, CDR1 is SNHLY, CDR2 FYNNEI. The CDR3 spells CASHPETNLPTDTQYF.

The chain has TRBV5-1 and TRBJ2-1. The CDR3 contains 13 residues. From germline, CDR1 is SGHRS and CDR2 YFSETQ. CDR3 protein: CASSLVGYNEQFF.

This sequence joins TRBV20-1 and TRBJ1-1; TCRdb names TRBD1, which stays unverified in the absence of DNA. CDR1 and CDR2 (germline): DFQATT, SNEGSKA (reference sequence). The CDR3 consists of 16 residues. The CDR3 sequence: CSAIRTGGGQYTEAFF.

Judged by frequency, this clonotype is medium-sized. The genes are TRBV15 and TRBJ2-7; the D gene TCRdb calls, TRBD2, cannot be checked with no DNA. The CDR3 sequence is 15 residues long. The germline CDR1 and CDR2 sequences are LNHNV and YYDKDF (reference sequence). This chain's CDR3 is CATSPRTSGGYEQYF.

This clonotype is called medium-sized based on its frequency. The genes are TRBV29-1 and TRBJ2-1; absent DNA, TCRdb's TRBD1 call cannot be checked. The length of the CDR3 is 11 residues. The germline V gene encodes CDR1 SQVTM and CDR2 ANQGSEA. The CDR3 reads CSVLPGHEQFF.

This clonotype is medium-sized by frequency. V is TRBV7-9 and J is TRBJ2-1; the D gene TCRdb calls, TRBD2, cannot be checked with no DNA. CDR1 is SEHNR and CDR2 is FQNEAQ in the germline V gene (reference sequence). The CDR3 totals 16 residues. CDR3 protein: CASSSGTSGRWNEQFF. Full variable domain (outside the CDR3, taken from reference TRBV7-9 and TRBJ2-1): DTGVSQNPRHKITKRGQNVTFRCDPISEHNRLYWYRQTLGQGPEFLTYFQNEAQLEKSRLLSDRFSAERPKGSFSTLEIQRTEQGDSAMYLCASSSGTSGRWNEQFFGPGTRLTVL.

The chain joins TRBV29-1 to TRBJ2-5; the TRBD2 assignment by TCRdb is unverifiable without DNA. The CDR3 loop spans 13 amino acids. CDR1 is SQVTM and CDR2 is ANQGSEA in the germline V gene. The CDR3 is CSVPGLVQETQYF.

The J gene is TRBJ2-3, the V gene TRBV19. This CDR3 is built from 14 residues. Germline assignment: CDR1 LNHDA and CDR2 SQIVND (reference sequence). The CDR3 spells CASSGGTSTDTQYF.

Measured by frequency, this clonotype is medium-sized. The chain links TRBV27 to TRBJ1-5. From germline, CDR1 is MNHEY and CDR2 SMNVEV (reference sequence). The CDR3 consists of 14 residues. The CDR3 is CASSLLGLNQPQHF.

This CDR3 reads CASSLLAGDYNEQFF. The chain employs TRBV27 and TRBJ2-1; there is no DNA to check the TCRdb D call of TRBD2. Germline CDR1 and CDR2: MNHEY and SMNVEV (reference sequence). CDR3 length equals 15 residues.

This clonotype is labeled medium-sized (0.01 to 0.1%) based on frequency. This sequence joins TRBV27 and TRBJ2-7. Germline-derived CDR1 and CDR2 are MNHEY and SMNVEV (reference sequence). This CDR3 comprises 13 residues. This chain's CDR3 is CASSLSWTVEQYF.

This chain joins TRBV7-9 and TRBJ1-1; TCRdb outputs TRBD1, but without DNA this stays unchecked. Germline V gene sequence: CDR1 SEHNR, CDR2 FQNEAQ (reference sequence). This CDR3 is 16 amino acids long. The CDR3 spells CASRGARDTMNTEAFF.

According to its frequency, this clonotype is medium-sized. This chain joins TRBV29-1 and TRBJ2-7; without DNA, the TCRdb call of TRBD2 cannot be checked. Germline-derived CDR1 and CDR2 are SQVTM and ANQGSEA. The CDR3 covers 14 residues. This chain's CDR3 is CSVLLFGGNYEQYF.

This rearrangement joins TRBV6-6 to TRBJ2-7; as DNA is missing, the TRBD2 call by TCRdb cannot be tested. This CDR3 contains 14 residues. From germline, CDR1 is MNHNY and CDR2 SVGAGI (reference sequence). Here the CDR3 reads CASGPGTSSYEQYF.

This chain's CDR3 is CASSSPTNTEAFF. This chain connects TRBV5-5 to TRBJ1-1. Looked up from germline, CDR1 is SGHKS and CDR2 is YYEKEE (reference sequence). This CDR3 has 13 amino acids.

This clonotype ranks as medium-sized in terms of frequency. CDR3 residues: CSARVLSLANYGYTF. The V gene is TRBV20-1, the J gene TRBJ1-2. The CDR3 covers 15 residues. From germline, CDR1 is DFQATT and CDR2 SNEGSKA (reference sequence).

This clonotype is classed as medium-sized by frequency. CDR3 region: CASSSGTTTYNEQFF. The V gene is TRBV7-2, the J gene TRBJ2-1; TCRdb indicates TRBD2, and absent DNA this call remains unverified. The CDR3 length is 15 residues. Germline lookup yields CDR1 SGHTA and CDR2 FQGNSA.

This clonotype shows up as medium-sized by frequency. The V call is TRBV20-1, the J call TRBJ2-1; TCRdb reports TRBD2, a call that lacks DNA to check it against. CDR3 length: 18 residues. In germline, CDR1 is DFQATT, CDR2 SNEGSKA (reference sequence). CDR3 protein: CSAAPTLTSGRVNNEQFF.

In terms of frequency, this clonotype is medium-sized. The chain recombines TRBV29-1 with TRBJ2-2; TCRdb returns TRBD1, unconfirmable since there is no DNA. CDR1 and CDR2 (germline): SQVTM, ANQGSEA. This CDR3 is 14 amino acids long. CDR3 sequence reads: CSVLREGTTGELFF.

Considering frequency, this clonotype is medium-sized (0.01 to 0.1%). This sequence joins TRBV5-1 and TRBJ1-1; without DNA, the TCRdb call of TRBD1 cannot be checked. This CDR3 has 16 amino acids. Germline CDR1 reads SGHRS; CDR2 reads YFSETQ. This chain's CDR3 is CASSFLVATGPTEAFF. Complete variable domain (other parts from reference TRBV5-1 and TRBJ1-1): KAGVTQTPRYLIKTRGQQVTLSCSPISGHRSVSWYQQTPGQGLQFLFEYFSETQRNKGNFPGRFSGRQFSNSRSEMNVSTLELGDSALYLCASSFLVATGPTEAFFGQGTRLTVV.

By frequency, this clonotype is medium-sized. The chain carries TRBV29-1 and TRBJ2-1; TCRdb's assignment of TRBD1 cannot be checked, as there is no DNA. This CDR3 region has 15 residues. Germline lookup yields CDR1 SQVTM and CDR2 ANQGSEA. The CDR3: CSVRRGGSSYNEQFF.